This T cell receptor beta chain is from a study of T-cell reconstitution after alpha-beta-depleted transplantation in children. The CDR3 spans 15 residues. V dropped 6 bases and J dropped 0; count of bases not matched to a gene: 6. CDR1 and CDR2 (germline): MGHDK, SYGVNS. Using unique molecular identifiers, the investigators prepared the TCRbeta library. TCRdb analysed the PCR reads with MiXCR anew, one entry per CDR3 protein. The repertoire holds some 300,000 distinct CDR3 sequences, roughly a tenth seen once, with less than 8% in the top ten. This clonotype was detected ten times or more. Its antigen remains unknown. Study-wide results and limits: A year had passed since transplant, and T-cell counts and diversity by then came mostly from newly produced T cells. Alpha-beta T cells present about two months after transplant were reported to originate from several hundred expanded graft clones.

The chain is built from TRBV25-1 and TRBJ1-1, with 8 bases lining up with TRBD1. This TCR was sampled from a boy younger than two with acute myeloid leukemia, due to receive a stem cell transplant. Material: PBMCs, obtained before TCRalphabeta/CD19-depleted stem cell transplant. The CDR3 DNA reads TGTGCCAGCAGGAGCTTACAGGGGGTGAACACTGAAGCTTTCTTT. The encoded protein is CASRSLQGVNTEAFF.